This T cell receptor (beta chain) is drawn from a study of blood T cell repertoires in COVID-19 (dated by TCRdb to about 2020). About the full investigation: Samples covering the acute and convalescent phases of COVID-19 were provided by collaborators in the United States, Italy and Spain. Nearly every sample came with metadata listing a de-identified subject ID, COVID-19 status, age in years and sex. The dataset comprised deeply sampled blood TCRbeta repertoires from subjects exposed to, actively infected with, or recovered from COVID-19. Samples were obtained from the ongoing ImmuneRACE study (first 160 participants) and from 950 to 1,500 subjects provided by 6 global collaborators. The prospective study material was composed of cDNA or gDNA derived from T cells, B-cell-depleted T cells, or PBMCs. Where available, HLA class I and class II types were obtained from metadata supplied by the sample provider rather than from assay-based typing. The repertoires were released in a freely available public database intended as a resource for research on the immune response to SARS-CoV-2. What the work shows at the level of the full study, not this receptor alone: Clinical and demographic metadata were provided uncurated, with the amount varying by source and participant.

TCRbeta CDR3 regions were amplified from genomic DNA by means of the immunoSEQ Assay, a bias-controlled multiplex PCR. Per the source publication's procedure: Within the assay, amplification of reference gene primers was used to estimate how many nucleated cells each sample contained. Sequence reads were collapsed and filtered to measure the absolute abundance of every unique TCRbeta CDR3 rearrangement. For each sample, productive Simpson clonality was calculated by taking the square root of Simpson's diversity index across productive rearrangements. Sourced from immuneACCESS, this table was stored by TCRdb with only in-frame sequences that have V and J called. A share of the clones is absent; for the studies checked, an unresolved V gene accounts for under half, and the remainder has no known explanation. V and J calls and clone size are those listed in that table; D and trimming were worked out from the DNA. The sample contains over 80,000 clones, 80% to 90% of them found a single time. The top ten clones comprise 1% to 1.5% of the sample.

Each collaborating institution followed its own protocols to collect whole blood in K2EDTA tubes. For TCRbeta analysis, collaborators shipped samples as frozen whole blood, isolated PBMCs, or DNA extracted from either of those sample types. To note about this clone: Its binding antigen is unknown. No quality values exist for individual bases; no much larger clone is one base distant.

The sequenced material came from peripheral blood. This clonotype was obtained from an older man with active or convalescent COVID-19.

DNA sequence: TGTGCCAGCACCTCAGTTTACGCGGGGATGAACACTGAAGCTTTCTTT. Its protein product is CASTSVYAGMNTEAFF. Here the chain combines TRBV27 and TRBJ1-1; no D gene can be assigned with confidence. V drops 7 bases and J drops 0 bases, leaving 18 bases in between. Inclusive of the bounding cysteine and phenylalanine, the CDR3 is 16 residues long. Only CDR3 DNA remains: 48 bases, in frame from the first base. Via the germline V gene (reference sequence), CDR1 is MNHEY and CDR2 SMNVEV.